The 2 T cell receptor beta chains reported below all come from one sample, sequenced in a study of CXCR3-negative and CXCR3-positive naive CD8 T cells. The libraries of TRB cDNA were prepared using 5' RACE with UMI labels. TCRdb reprocessed the 5' RACE reads; each CDR3 protein has one entry and no DNA is given. The sample features some 130,000 distinct CDR3 sequences, with roughly 0.29% in its top ten. Sequenced sample: naive CXCR3- CD8+ T cells from blood. As to subset: CD45RO-CCR7+CD27+CD95- naive CD8+ T cells lacking CXCR3 (TNR3-). The origin of the receptors is a human donor in good health. Some clones in this sample may be carry-over from other donors' samples.

V gene TRBV28 combines with J gene TRBJ2-3; TCRdb indicates TRBD1, and absent DNA this call remains unverified. CDR1 is MDHEN and CDR2 is SYDVKM in the germline V gene. The CDR3 is 16 residues long. CDR3 residues: CASSLQGWVSTDTQYF.

The V call is TRBV20-1, the J call TRBJ2-5; TCRdb picks TRBD1, but there is no DNA to check that call. Looked up from germline, CDR1 is DFQATT and CDR2 is SNEGSKA (reference sequence). The CDR3 runs 13 residues. Here the CDR3 reads CSAREGGGETQYF.